This T cell receptor (beta chain) was found in a study of shared clonotypes between healthy human individuals. Method: immunoSEQ multiplex PCR; TCRdb's copy keeps in-frame clones and lacks some. The repertoire holds around 1 million clones, 70% to 85% seen once, with over 1.3% in the top ten. The CDR3 runs to 17 residues. The germline V gene encodes CDR1 LNHNV and CDR2 YYDKDF (reference sequence). With 0 bases clipped from V and 4 bases from J, the junction kept 11 bases outside the gene matches. This clonotype originated in a young man in good health. The specimen was memory CD4+ T cells sorted from blood. Subset defined: CD45RA-negative fraction. The chain carries TRBV15 and TRBJ1-1, with 7 bases aligning to TRBD1. In DNA, the CDR3 is TGTGCCACCAGCAGAGATCGACAGGGCCAGTGGGCCACTGAAGCTTTCTTT. Translating it yields CATSRDRQGQWATEAFF.